This TCR beta chain was found in a study of blood T cell repertoires in COVID-19. CDR1 is SGHTA, CDR2 FQGNSA, per germline. V lost 0 bases to trimming and J lost 9 bases, with 6 bases between them. CDR3 length equals 12 residues. As handled by the study authors: Nucleated cell counts were estimated from reference gene primer amplification. The assay was immunoSEQ multiplex PCR, and TCRdb's table has in-frame clones only and misses some. For V, J and clone size, that table is used; D and trimming come from the DNA. The table includes 200,000 to 250,000 clones, around nine tenths detected once. The V call is TRBV7-2, the J call TRBJ2-1, with D unclear. This clonotype originated in a man aged 55 to 69 who had recovered from COVID-19. Source material: peripheral blood. The CDR3 here is CASSLARVEQFF. For the CDR3, the DNA is TGTGCCAGCAGCTTAGCCCGGGTTGAGCAGTTCTTC.